These 23 T cell receptor beta chains came from one sample sequenced in a study of blood T cell repertoires in COVID-19. Method: immunoSEQ multiplex PCR; TCRdb's copy keeps in-frame clones and lacks some. The sample lists 150,000 to 200,000 clones; 75% to 90% were seen once. The sample was PBMCs or T cells enriched from blood (not recorded which). The receptors were sampled from a man in his sixties or seventies who had been exposed to COVID-19.

CDR3 DNA: TGTGCCAGCAGCGGCAGGACTAGTGGATCCCTTTACAATGAGCAGTTCTTC. This encodes CASSGRTSGSLYNEQFF. The chain carries TRBV11-2 and TRBJ2-1; 7 bases map to TRBD2. The CDR3 loop spans 17 amino acids. Trimming at V came to 5 bases and at J to 4 bases, leaving 14 bases not matched to a gene. The germline V gene encodes CDR1 SGHAT and CDR2 FQNNGV.

The CDR3 nucleotides are TGTGCCAGCAGCTTACGGGCTAGCGGGCTTGGGGGCCTGGCAGATACGCAGTATTTT. This codes for CASSLRASGLGGLADTQYF. The J gene is TRBJ2-3, the V gene TRBV7-2; the match to TRBD2 covers 8 bases. The CDR3 length is 19 residues. Unmatched junction bases numbered 17, after V lost 2 bases and J lost 4 bases. Germline V lookup: CDR1 SGHTA, CDR2 FQGNSA.

This rearrangement joins TRBV10-3 to TRBJ2-1, with D possibly being TRBD2 (6 bases). Germline assignment: CDR1 ENHRY and CDR2 SYGVKD. Trimming removed 3 bases from V and 2 bases from J, with 14 bases in between. This CDR3 region has 16 residues. The CDR3 reads CAISDSSGGTYNEQFF. CDR3 DNA: TGTGCCATCAGTGATTCTAGTGGCGGGACCTACAATGAGCAGTTCTTC.

The chain combines TRBV7-9 with TRBJ1-1; perhaps TRBD1 as D (6 bases). The CDR3 covers 16 residues. CDR1 is SEHNR and CDR2 is FQNEAQ in the germline V gene (reference sequence). V gave up 5 bases and J gave up 3 bases, with 19 bases separating them. CDR3 sequence: CASSPEGGDGDTEAFF. DNA for the CDR3: TGTGCCAGCAGCCCCGAGGGGGGGGACGGTGACACTGAAGCTTTCTTT.

This clone was found once. The rearrangement links TRBV19 to TRBJ1-4; D gene ambiguous. The CDR3 covers 15 residues. V was shortened by 4 bases and J by 6 bases, with 15 bases between the two germline ends. The germline V gene encodes CDR1 LNHDA and CDR2 SQIVND (reference sequence). The chain's CDR3 is CASSTRNLGDEKLFF. The DNA for the CDR3 is TGTGCCAGTAGTACGAGGAACCTCGGGGATGAAAAACTGTTTTTT.

This chain links TRBV7-8 with TRBJ1-4, with D uncertain. The CDR3 totals 15 residues. The germline V gene encodes CDR1 SGHVS and CDR2 FQNEAQ. V was clipped by 5 bases and J by 8 bases, with 18 bases between them. The CDR3 coding sequence is TGTGCCAGCAGCCCGGCCGGGGATACTGGGGAAAAACTGTTTTTT. Amino acid sequence: CASSPAGDTGEKLFF. Together with reference TRBV7-8 and TRBJ1-4, the CDR3 gives the full variable domain: GAGVSQSPRYKVAKRGQDVALRCDPISGHVSLFWYQQALGQGPEFLTYFQNEAQLDKSGLPSDRFFAERPEGSVSTLKIQRTQQEDSAVYLCASSPAGDTGEKLFFGSGTQLSVL.

The chain employs TRBV5-4 and TRBJ2-1, with 12 bases aligning to TRBD2. V dropped 1 base and J dropped 6; count of bases not matched to a gene: 5. This CDR3 contains 16 residues. Germline CDR1 SGHNT, CDR2 YYREEE (reference sequence). The CDR3 is CASSLRTSGALNEQFF. In DNA form, the CDR3 reads TGTGCCAGCAGCTTGAGGACTAGCGGGGCCCTCAATGAGCAGTTCTTC.

The rearrangement joins TRBV30 to TRBJ2-1; tentative D call: TRBD2 (6 bases). Trimming removed 3 bases at V and 1 base at J, with 16 bases between. From germline, CDR1 is GTSNPN and CDR2 SVGIG (reference sequence). The CDR3 is 16 residues long. The CDR3 DNA sequence: TGTGCCTGGAGCAACAAGTGGGGGGTGTCCTACAATGAGCAGTTCTTC. Residues: CAWSNKWGVSYNEQFF.

The rearrangement joins TRBV28 to TRBJ2-7; weak D call: TRBD1 (6 bases). Germline CDR1 reads MDHEN; CDR2 reads SYDVKM. V was cut by 7 bases and J by 4 bases, with 14 bases left in between. The CDR3 contains 13 residues. CDR3 DNA: TGTGCCAGCACCAGGGGTTCTGATTACGAGCAGTACTTC. As protein: CASTRGSDYEQYF.

The chain combines TRBV12-5 with TRBJ2-7; D uncertain. Trimming removed 3 bases at V and 1 base at J, with 16 bases between. Germline V gene lookup returns CDR1 LGHNT and CDR2 FRNRAP. This CDR3 spans 16 amino acids. The CDR3 sequence is CASGFGLTVPSYEQYF. Here the CDR3 DNA reads TGTGCTAGTGGTTTCGGCTTAACAGTTCCTTCCTACGAGCAGTACTTC. Variable domain in full (rest from reference TRBV12-5 and TRBJ2-7): DARVTQTPRHKVTEMGQEVTMRCQPILGHNTVFWYRQTMMQGLELLAYFRNRAPLDDSGMPKDRFSAEMPDATLATLKIQPSEPRDSAVYFCASGFGLTVPSYEQYFGPGTRLTVT.

This clone was observed once. V gene TRBV7-8 combines with J gene TRBJ2-1; D is unclear. V was shortened by 5 bases and J by 8 bases, with 10 bases between the two germline ends. CDR1 and CDR2 (germline): SGHVS, FQNEAQ. CDR3 length equals 12 residues. The CDR3 loop is CASSLSFDEQFF. CDR3 DNA: TGTGCCAGCAGCCTAAGCTTCGATGAGCAGTTCTTC.

The V gene is TRBV29-1, the J gene TRBJ1-1; TRBD1 matches at 7 bases. Germline trimming cut 1 base from V and 0 bases from J; bases unmatched to any gene: 8. From germline, CDR1 is SQVTM and CDR2 ANQGSEA. This CDR3 comprises 16 residues. The CDR3 here is CSVEVNRGRVNTEAFF. The CDR3 bases are TGCAGCGTTGAAGTTAACAGGGGCCGGGTGAACACTGAAGCTTTCTTT.

This clone was seen more than once but under ten times. This chain connects TRBV13 to TRBJ1-5; a possible D gene is TRBD1 (5 bases). There are 14 residues in the CDR3. V dropped 3 bases and J dropped 4 bases, with 10 bases sitting between them. CDR1 is PRHDT and CDR2 is FYEKMQ in the germline V gene (reference sequence). The CDR3 sequence is CASSFGRGNQPQHF. Here the CDR3 DNA reads TGTGCCAGCAGCTTTGGACGGGGGAATCAGCCCCAGCATTTT.

The rearrangement joins TRBV4-1 to TRBJ2-3, with a possible D match to TRBD2 (6 bases). Trimming removed 1 base at V and 3 bases at J, with 17 bases between. Germline values: CDR1 MGHRA, CDR2 YSYEKL. This CDR3 spans 17 amino acids. The CDR3 loop is CASSQGVAPAGTDTQYF. As DNA, the CDR3 is TGCGCCAGCAGCCAAGGGGTCGCGCCCGCGGGGACAGATACGCAGTATTTT.

The chain recombines TRBV18 with TRBJ1-5; D gene unclear. Germline V gene data show CDR1 as KGHSH and CDR2 as LQKENI. The CDR3 sequence is 14 residues long. The V gene lost 2 bases and the J gene lost 3 bases, with 8 bases spanning the gap. DNA of the CDR3: TGTGCCAGCTCACCATCCGGGGACAATCAGCCCCAGCATTTT. This codes for CASSPSGDNQPQHF.

The V call is TRBV6-5, the J call TRBJ1-1; maybe TRBD1 (6 bases). Trimming removed 7 bases at V and 1 base at J, with 16 bases between. This CDR3 has 15 residues. The germline V gene encodes CDR1 MNHEY and CDR2 SVGAGI. The CDR3 is CASTPDRSPNTEAFF. In DNA, the CDR3 is TGTGCCAGCACCCCCGACAGGTCACCGAACACTGAAGCTTTCTTT.

The chain couples TRBV6-2 or TRBV6-3 to TRBJ2-7; D uncertain. V lost 2 bases to trimming and J lost 4 bases, with 18 bases between them. The CDR3 totals 16 residues. CDR1 MNHEY and CDR2 SVGEGT come from the germline V gene. CDR3 in amino acids: CASSYDKRPPRYEQYF. CDR3 in DNA: TGTGCCAGCAGTTACGATAAGCGTCCGCCGAGGTACGAGCAGTACTTC.

This chain joins TRBV6-2 or TRBV6-3 and TRBJ1-5; 7 nucleotides agree with TRBD1. The CDR3 consists of 16 residues. J gave up 2 bases and V 2 bases, and 6 bases lay outside the gene matches. Per the germline V gene, CDR1 is MNHEY and CDR2 is SVGEGT. This chain's CDR3 is CASSYVAGGGNQPQHF. DNA for the CDR3: TGTGCCAGCAGTTACGTGGCAGGGGGAGGCAATCAGCCCCAGCATTTT.

The gene calls are TRBV15 and TRBJ2-5; tentatively, D is TRBD2 (5 bases). This CDR3 has 17 residues. V was cut by 5 bases and J by 2 bases, with 21 bases left in between. CDR1 and CDR2 (germline): LNHNV, YYDKDF (reference sequence). The CDR3 spells CATSAYSFGDSQETQYF. For the CDR3, the DNA is TGTGCCACCAGCGCTTACTCTTTCGGGGATTCTCAAGAGACCCAGTACTTC.

This clone showed up just once. The V call is TRBV13, the J call TRBJ1-2; TRBD1 aligns across 9 bases. From germline, CDR1 is PRHDT and CDR2 FYEKMQ (reference sequence). V dropped 5 bases and J dropped 4; count of bases not matched to a gene: 11. The CDR3 is 16 amino acids. As DNA, the CDR3 is TGTGCCAGCAGCCTCGGACCGGGACAGGGTGGCTATGGCTACACCTTC. Protein: CASSLGPGQGGYGYTF.

Here the CDR3 reads CASSQDTSNTEAFF. CDR3 sequence (DNA): TGCGCCAGCAGCCAAGATACTTCGAACACTGAAGCTTTCTTT. The chain recombines TRBV4-3 with TRBJ1-1; D is unresolved. CDR1 is LGHNA, CDR2 YSLEER, per germline. This CDR3 contains 14 residues. V shed 0 bases and J shed 1 base, with 6 bases lying between them.

The chain has TRBV6-5 and TRBJ1-1; the D gene is possibly TRBD1 (5 bases). This CDR3 contains 14 residues. V dropped 0 bases and J dropped 4 bases, with 9 bases sitting between them. Germline V lookup: CDR1 MNHEY, CDR2 SVGAGI. CDR3 bases: TGTGCCAGCAGTTACTCGCGACAGTCCACTGAAGCTTTCTTT. Translated, it gives CASSYSRQSTEAFF.

V is TRBV11-2 and J is TRBJ2-1; 7 bases map to TRBD2. CDR1 is SGHAT, CDR2 FQNNGV, per germline. The CDR3 runs to 16 residues. V was pared by 4 bases and J by 3 bases, with 9 bases of the junction left unmatched. CDR3 nucleotides: TGTGCCAGCAGCTCTCTCAAGGGCGGGAGCTACAATGAGCAGTTCTTC. Translation gives CASSSLKGGSYNEQFF.